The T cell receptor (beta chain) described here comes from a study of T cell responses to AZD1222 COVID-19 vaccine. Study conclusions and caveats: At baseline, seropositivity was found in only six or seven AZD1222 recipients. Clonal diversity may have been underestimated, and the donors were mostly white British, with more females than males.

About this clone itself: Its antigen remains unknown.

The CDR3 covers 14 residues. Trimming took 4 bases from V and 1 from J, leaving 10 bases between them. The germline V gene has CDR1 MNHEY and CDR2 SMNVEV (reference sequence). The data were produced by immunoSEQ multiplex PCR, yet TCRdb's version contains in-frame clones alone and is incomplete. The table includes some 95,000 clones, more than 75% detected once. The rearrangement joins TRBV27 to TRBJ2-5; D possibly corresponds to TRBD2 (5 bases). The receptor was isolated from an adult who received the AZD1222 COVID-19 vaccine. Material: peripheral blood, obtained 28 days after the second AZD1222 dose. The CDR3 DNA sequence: TGTGCCAGCAGTTCCGCTAGCCTCCAAGAGACCCAGTACTTC. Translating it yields CASSSASLQETQYF.